This entry concerns a single T cell receptor (beta chain). The repertoire was sequenced with immunoSEQ multiplex PCR; TCRdb's copy has only in-frame clones and lacks some. Of about 240,000 clones listed, around 82% were seen once; the top ten hold around 3.5%. The length of the CDR3 is 12 residues. Germline V gives CDR1 MDHEN, CDR2 SYDVKM. Trimming stripped 4 bases from V and 6 bases from J, with 9 bases between. This sample was included in a study of blood T cell repertoires in COVID-19. Study-wide context: From T cells, B-cell-depleted T cells, or PBMCs came the material, which was cDNA or gDNA.

Study members were between about 18 and 100 years old and lived in 24 US regions. Cohort allocation depended upon clinical history that participants reported. Sequencing was carried out using PBMCs or T cells enriched from blood (not recorded which). The TCR originated in a woman aged 40 to 50 who had been exposed to COVID-19. The rearrangement uses TRBV28 and TRBJ1-1; D may be TRBD1 (5 bases). CDR3 DNA sequence: TGTGCCAGCAGTTCACGGACATCTGAAGCTTTCTTT. Its translation is CASSSRTSEAFF.